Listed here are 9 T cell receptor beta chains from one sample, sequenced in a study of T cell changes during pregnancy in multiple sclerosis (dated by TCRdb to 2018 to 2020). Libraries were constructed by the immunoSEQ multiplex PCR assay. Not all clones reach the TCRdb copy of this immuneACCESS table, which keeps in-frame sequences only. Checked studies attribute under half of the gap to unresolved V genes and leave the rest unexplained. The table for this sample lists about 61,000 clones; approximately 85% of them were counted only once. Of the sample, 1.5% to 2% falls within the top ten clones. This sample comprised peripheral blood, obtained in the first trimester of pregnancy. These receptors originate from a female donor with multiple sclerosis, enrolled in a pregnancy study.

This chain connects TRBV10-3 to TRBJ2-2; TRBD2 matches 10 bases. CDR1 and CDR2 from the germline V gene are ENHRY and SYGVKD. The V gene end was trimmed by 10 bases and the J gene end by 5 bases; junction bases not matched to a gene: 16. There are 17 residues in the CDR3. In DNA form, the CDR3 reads TGTGCCACCCAACAGAGGGGAGGACTAGCGGCGACCGGGGAGCTGTTTTTT. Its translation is CATQQRGGLAATGELFF.

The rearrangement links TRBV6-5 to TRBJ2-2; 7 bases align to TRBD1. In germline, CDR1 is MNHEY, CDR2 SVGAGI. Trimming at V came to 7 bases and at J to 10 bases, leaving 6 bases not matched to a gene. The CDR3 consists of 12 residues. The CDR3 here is CASTETGMELFF. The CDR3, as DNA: TGTGCCAGCACCGAGACAGGGATGGAGCTGTTTTTT.

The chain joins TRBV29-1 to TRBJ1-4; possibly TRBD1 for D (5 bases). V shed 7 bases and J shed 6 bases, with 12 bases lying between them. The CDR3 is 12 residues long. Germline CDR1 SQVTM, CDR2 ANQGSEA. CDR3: CSGLGGDEKLFF. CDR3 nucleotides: TGCAGCGGCCTTGGGGGGGATGAAAAACTGTTTTTT.

The CDR3 protein is CASSQAGVTGELFF. In DNA form, the CDR3 reads TGTGCCAGCAGTCAAGCGGGAGTCACCGGGGAGCTGTTTTTT. The rearrangement links TRBV7-9 to TRBJ2-2, with 8 bases fitting TRBD2. This CDR3 contains 14 residues. V dropped 6 bases and J dropped 4; count of bases not matched to a gene: 4. Per the germline V gene, CDR1 is SEHNR and CDR2 is FQNEAQ (reference sequence).

CDR3 sequence reads: CASSLDQTDTQYF. CDR3 bases: TGTGCCAGCAGCTTGGACCAGACAGATACGCAGTATTTT. This chain uses TRBV5-6 with TRBJ2-3; D unclear. The CDR3 totals 13 residues. V lost 0 bases, J lost 3 bases, and 5 bases lay in between. The germline gives CDR1 SGHDT, CDR2 YYEEEE.

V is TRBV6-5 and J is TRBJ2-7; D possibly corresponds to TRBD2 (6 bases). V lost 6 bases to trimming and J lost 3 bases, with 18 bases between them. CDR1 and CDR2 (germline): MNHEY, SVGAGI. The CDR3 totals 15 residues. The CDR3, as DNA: TGTGCCAGCAGCGAGACCCCTGGGAGGAACTACGAGCAGTACTTC. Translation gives CASSETPGRNYEQYF.

The CDR3 sequence is CASSLEGITSYEQYF. CDR3 in DNA: TGTGCCAGCAGCTTGGAGGGGATAACCTCTTACGAGCAGTACTTC. The chain links TRBV5-5 to TRBJ2-7; D possibly corresponds to TRBD1 (5 bases). V was clipped by 0 bases and J by 4 bases, with 14 bases between them. Germline assignment: CDR1 SGHKS and CDR2 YYEKEE (reference sequence). The CDR3 is 15 amino acids. The variable domain in full, completed from reference TRBV5-5 and TRBJ2-7, reads DAGVTQSPTHLIKTRGQQVTLRCSPISGHKSVSWYQQVLGQGPQFIFQYYEKEERGRGNFPDRFSARQFPNYSSELNVNALLLGDSALYLCASSLEGITSYEQYFGPGTRLTVT.

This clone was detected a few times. As DNA, the CDR3 is TGTGCCAGCAGCTTAGAGGAGGGGAACACTGAAGCTTTCTTT. Amino acids: CASSLEEGNTEAFF. The V call is TRBV7-6, the J call TRBJ1-1; the D is unclear. The CDR3 loop spans 14 amino acids. Germline CDR1 and CDR2: SGHVS and FNYEAQ. The germline V and J ends were trimmed by 1 base and 1 base, with 7 bases remaining between them.

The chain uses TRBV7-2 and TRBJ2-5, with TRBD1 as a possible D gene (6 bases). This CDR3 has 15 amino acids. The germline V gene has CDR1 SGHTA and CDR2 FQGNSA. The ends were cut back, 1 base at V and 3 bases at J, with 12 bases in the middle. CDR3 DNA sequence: TGTGCCAGCAGCTTAGAGACAGGTCGTAAAGAGACCCAGTACTTC. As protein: CASSLETGRKETQYF.